What follows are 18 T cell receptor beta chains derived from one specimen sequenced in a study of human thymus T cells. Thymus pieces cut out during corrective heart surgery were the tissue that was used. Produced via immunoSEQ multiplex PCR; TCRdb's table is partial and in-frame only. The sample shows 100,000 to 150,000 clones, around 94% of them seen only once. What was sequenced was thymus tissue. These TCRs come from a boy less than two years old with a congenital heart defect but otherwise immunologically healthy.

Here the CDR3 reads CASSLPGQEISNTIYF. In DNA, the CDR3 is TGTGCCAGCAGTTTACCGGGGCAGGAGATCAGTAACACCATATATTTT. This chain uses TRBV28 with TRBJ1-3, with D possibly matching TRBD1 (5 bases). The germline V gene has CDR1 MDHEN and CDR2 SYDVKM. The CDR3 is 16 residues long. Trimming pared 2 bases from V and 7 bases from J, leaving 18 bases between.

V gene TRBV7-2 combines with J gene TRBJ2-5, with 9 bases fitting TRBD2. This CDR3 has 15 amino acids. Trimming cost V 10 bases and J 3 bases; bases outside gene matches: 12. Looked up from germline, CDR1 is SGHTA and CDR2 is FQGNSA. The CDR3 DNA reads TGTGCCATTCGTGTAGCGGGGGAGAGCAAAGAGACCCAGTACTTC. Protein sequence: CAIRVAGESKETQYF.

This chain joins TRBV7-9 and TRBJ2-3; D perhaps matches TRBD2 (6 bases). Germline V gene sequence: CDR1 SEHNR, CDR2 FQNEAQ (reference sequence). The length of the CDR3 is 16 residues. Trimming removed 5 bases from V and 6 bases from J, with 21 bases in between. CDR3 DNA: TGTGCCAGCAGCAATGGAAGGAGCGGTGGAGGGGATACGCAGTATTTT. Translating gives CASSNGRSGGGDTQYF.

This clone was recorded a few times. The chain recombines TRBV4-1 with TRBJ1-1; 8 bases match TRBD1. V lost 4 bases and J lost 6; bases outside the gene matches: 4. The germline V gene encodes CDR1 MGHRA and CDR2 YSYEKL. The CDR3 sequence is 13 residues long. The CDR3 here is CASSPGQGPEAFF. DNA for the CDR3: TGCGCCAGCAGCCCCGGACAGGGACCTGAAGCTTTCTTT.

The chain is built from TRBV28 and TRBJ2-1, with 11 bases fitting TRBD2. After removal of 8 bases from V and 3 bases from J, the junction contained 9 bases not matched to a gene. The length of the CDR3 is 16 residues. From germline, CDR1 is MDHEN and CDR2 SYDVKM. DNA of the CDR3: TGTGCCAGCGGTCGTCTAGCGGGGGGCAACTACAATGAGCAGTTCTTC. Its translation is CASGRLAGGNYNEQFF.

This chain links TRBV7-2 with TRBJ2-7; possible D gene TRBD1, 6 bases. The CDR3 covers 15 residues. V was shortened by 4 bases and J by 0 bases, with 13 bases between the two germline ends. In germline, CDR1 is SGHTA, CDR2 FQGNSA. The DNA of the CDR3 is TGTGCCAGCAGCTCTACAGACAGGCCCTCCTACGAGCAGTACTTC. Translating gives CASSSTDRPSYEQYF.

The chain combines TRBV10-2 with TRBJ2-7; possible D gene TRBD1, 6 bases. The CDR3 is made up of 16 amino acids. Germline loops: CDR1 WSHSY, CDR2 SAAADI. V lost 4 bases, J lost 0 bases, and 16 bases lay in between. The CDR3: CASSARTARDSYEQYF. The CDR3 region has the DNA TGCGCCAGCAGTGCCAGGACAGCGAGGGACTCCTACGAGCAGTACTTC.

This chain links TRBV4-1 with TRBJ2-7, with 8 bases matching TRBD1. Germline assignment: CDR1 MGHRA and CDR2 YSYEKL. The ends lost 1 base at V and 4 bases at J; junction bases unmatched: 6. The CDR3 is 15 amino acids. The CDR3 DNA follows: TGCGCCAGCAGCCAAGGCCGGGACAGGATATACGAGCAGTACTTC. Amino acids: CASSQGRDRIYEQYF.

The chain joins TRBV11-1 to TRBJ2-3; maybe TRBD2 (6 bases). V was cut by 4 bases and J by 2 bases, with 7 bases left in between. The CDR3 runs 13 residues. From germline, CDR1 is SGHAT and CDR2 FQDESV (reference sequence). Here the CDR3 DNA reads TGTGCCAGCAGCTGGGGGGTCACAGATACGCAGTATTTT. This translates into CASSWGVTDTQYF.

CDR3 in amino acids: CASSQAIGRGGLDTQYF. In DNA, the CDR3 is TGCGCCAGCAGCCAAGCTATAGGGCGGGGGGGCCTTGATACGCAGTATTTT. This chain links TRBV4-1 with TRBJ2-3, with 9 bases lining up with TRBD2. This CDR3 spans 17 amino acids. Germline loops: CDR1 MGHRA, CDR2 YSYEKL. J was trimmed by 6 bases and V by 1 base; bases with no gene match: 11.

This clone was observed once. The genes are TRBV1 and TRBJ2-3; TRBD2, the table's D call, lacks a check against the DNA. TRBV1 is a pseudogene segment. The CDR3 has 18 residues. This CDR3 reads CTSSQRLSGGPLTDTQYF. For the CDR3, the DNA is TGCACCAGCAGCCAGAGACTCAGCGGGGGCCCCCTCACAGATACGCAGTATTTT.

The chain is built from TRBV7-2 and TRBJ1-6; 9 nucleotides match TRBD1. This CDR3 region has 16 residues. CDR1 and CDR2 (germline): SGHTA, FQGNSA. V shed 7 bases, J shed 4 bases, and the junction held 8 bases outside the gene matches. The chain's CDR3 is CASTATQGAYNSPLHF. The DNA of the CDR3 is TGTGCCAGCACCGCGACACAGGGGGCATATAATTCACCCCTCCACTTT.

The rearrangement joins TRBV7-2 to TRBJ2-3; TRBD1 agrees at 8 bases. Germline CDR1 reads SGHTA; CDR2 reads FQGNSA. J gave up 2 bases and V 3 bases, and 13 bases lay outside the gene matches. The CDR3 loop spans 18 amino acids. Written as DNA, the CDR3 is TGTGCCAGCAGCTTCGATTCCCGTCAGGGGGCCCACACAGATACGCAGTATTTT. It specifies CASSFDSRQGAHTDTQYF.

The chain recombines TRBV27 with TRBJ2-3, with D tentatively TRBD2 (6 bases). Germline V gives CDR1 MNHEY, CDR2 SMNVEV (reference sequence). V lost 2 bases, J lost 5 bases, and 23 bases lay in between. The length of the CDR3 is 18 residues. The CDR3: CASSLGGSLRDGGDTQYF. The CDR3 nucleotides are TGTGCCAGCAGTTTAGGGGGGAGTCTAAGGGATGGGGGAGATACGCAGTATTTT.

The chain couples TRBV4-3 to TRBJ2-5; D gene unclear. Germline V gives CDR1 LGHNA, CDR2 YSLEER. Trimming took off 4 bases at V and 5 bases at J, with 11 bases between the two ends. The CDR3 is made up of 13 amino acids. The DNA for the CDR3 is TGCGCCAGCAGCCCCGCCGGTGGTGAGACCCAGTACTTC. Protein sequence: CASSPAGGETQYF.

Regarding this clone: One end of the junction varies from germline; a read error may be responsible. Distinct nucleotide sequences in the sample also encode this CDR3. The rearrangement joins TRBV4-1 to TRBJ1-1, with TRBD1 matching 7 bases. Germline assignment: CDR1 MGHRA and CDR2 YSYEKL. CDR3 length: 12 residues. This CDR3 is CASSSRTGKLIF. CDR3 sequence (DNA): TGCGCCAGCAGCTCTCGGACAGGAAAGTTGATCTTT.

J is TRBJ1-1 and V is TRBV15; tentatively, D is TRBD1 (6 bases). Trimming left V 0 bases short and J 3 bases short, with 17 bases between. The CDR3 has 17 amino acids. Looked up from germline, CDR1 is LNHNV and CDR2 is YYDKDF (reference sequence). The CDR3 is CATSRDLNREGDTEAFF. CDR3 coding DNA: TGTGCCACCAGCAGAGATCTAAACAGGGAAGGGGACACTGAAGCTTTCTTT.

The V gene is TRBV27, the J gene TRBJ2-7; no reliable D call. The V end lost 2 bases, the J end lost 1 base, and 9 bases lay between the germline ends. CDR1 is MNHEY and CDR2 is SMNVEV in the germline V gene (reference sequence). The CDR3 sequence is 14 residues long. The CDR3 DNA sequence: TGTGCCAGCAGTTTACGGTCCGGATCCTACGAGCAGTACTTC. This codes for CASSLRSGSYEQYF.